What follows are 19 T cell receptor beta chains derived from one specimen sequenced in a study of cytomegalovirus exposure and HLA in healthy donors. Researchers ran the PCR with 60 Vbeta and 13 Jbeta primers. The protocol was immunoSEQ multiplex PCR, while the TCRdb copy is restricted to in-frame clones and leaves out a portion. The sample lists 93,000 or so clones; approximately 84% were seen once. Sequencing was carried out using PBMCs. Receptor source: a woman between 18 and 30 years old in good health and CMV-seropositive.

V and J are TRBV18 and TRBJ2-1; 11 bases are a match to TRBD2. Germline V CDR1 and CDR2: KGHSH, LQKENI. The junction had 3 bases not matched to a gene; V was cut back by 4 bases and J by 4 bases. The CDR3 runs 15 residues. CDR3 DNA: TGTGCCAGCTCACTAGCGGGGGGGCCTTACAATGAGCAGTTCTTC. Protein product: CASSLAGGPYNEQFF.

The gene calls are TRBV6-5 and TRBJ1-5; the D is unclear. Looked up from germline, CDR1 is MNHEY and CDR2 is SVGAGI. Between the trimmed V and J ends, which lost 6 bases and 9 bases, there was a span of 15 bases. This CDR3 region has 13 residues. In DNA form, the CDR3 reads TGTGCCAGCAGCCACGGAGGTAGGGCGCCCCAGCATTTT. Encoded protein: CASSHGGRAPQHF.

The rearrangement uses TRBV27 and TRBJ2-1; no clear D. V lost 3 bases and J 3 bases, leaving 15 bases between the germline ends. Germline values: CDR1 MNHEY, CDR2 SMNVEV (reference sequence). The length of the CDR3 is 16 residues. The CDR3 protein is CASSFWPPVIYNEQFF. CDR3 bases: TGTGCCAGCAGTTTTTGGCCCCCTGTAATCTACAATGAGCAGTTCTTC.

The chain recombines TRBV4-2 with TRBJ2-5; 9 bases align to TRBD1. CDR1 is LGHNA, CDR2 YNFKEQ, per germline. This CDR3 is 12 amino acids long. CDR3 in amino acids: CASRQGEGTQYF. CDR3 in DNA: TGTGCGAGTAGACAGGGGGAGGGGACCCAGTACTTC.

The gene calls are TRBV6-5 and TRBJ1-5; possible D gene TRBD1, 5 bases. This CDR3 has 15 residues. V lost 2 bases and J lost 1, with 9 bases in between. From germline, CDR1 is MNHEY and CDR2 SVGAGI. CDR3 region: CASSYRGNSNQPQHF. In DNA form, the CDR3 reads TGTGCCAGCAGTTACCGGGGGAACAGCAATCAGCCCCAGCATTTT.

The V gene is TRBV15, the J gene TRBJ2-5; the D gene is possibly TRBD1 (6 bases). Germline V gene sequence: CDR1 LNHNV, CDR2 YYDKDF (reference sequence). CDR3 length: 15 residues. V was clipped by 5 bases and J by 1 base, with 14 bases between them. The CDR3 DNA is TGTGCCACCAGCGGTCACAGGGACCTCCAAGAGACCCAGTACTTC. It translates to CATSGHRDLQETQYF.

The chain links TRBV11-1 to TRBJ2-3, with 13 bases lining up with TRBD2. With 5 bases clipped from V and 11 bases from J, the junction kept 7 bases outside the gene matches. CDR3 size: 14 residues. In germline, CDR1 is SGHAT, CDR2 FQDESV (reference sequence). The CDR3 nucleotides are TGTGCCAGCAGCGGGGGACTAGCGGGATCGATGCAGTATTTT. It codes for CASSGGLAGSMQYF.

V is TRBV25-1 and J is TRBJ2-2; D is undetermined. The CDR3 extends over 17 amino acids. Germline CDR1 and CDR2: MGHDK and SYGVNS. V was pared by 4 bases and J by 2 bases, with 17 bases between. This CDR3 is CASSAPVGGTNTGELFF. The CDR3 region has the DNA TGTGCCAGCAGTGCCCCAGTAGGCGGTACTAACACCGGGGAGCTGTTTTTT.

The rearrangement links TRBV14 to TRBJ1-4, with 7 bases identical to TRBD1. Germline trimming cut 3 bases from V and 8 bases from J; bases unmatched to any gene: 9. In germline, CDR1 is SGHDN, CDR2 FVKESK. The CDR3 runs to 15 residues. The CDR3 DNA reads as TGTGCCAGCAGCCAGCTGACAGGGTTGAGAGAAAAACTGTTTTTT. This encodes CASSQLTGLREKLFF.

This rearrangement joins TRBV25-1 to TRBJ1-3, with 7 bases fitting TRBD1. The CDR3 totals 16 residues. Germline V lookup: CDR1 MGHDK, CDR2 SYGVNS. V trimming: 3 bases; J trimming: 4 bases; junction bases outside the gene matches: 9. Here the CDR3 DNA reads TGTGCCAGCAGTGACAAACCGGGACAGAGCGGAAACACCATATATTTT. Translating gives CASSDKPGQSGNTIYF.

V is TRBV10-1 and J is TRBJ2-1, with 11 nucleotides matching TRBD1. Germline V gives CDR1 WNHNN, CDR2 SYGVQD (reference sequence). This CDR3 has 15 amino acids. Unmatched junction bases numbered 2, after V lost 6 bases and J lost 1 base. The CDR3 DNA sequence: TGCGCCAGCAGCGGGGACAGGGGGTCCTACAATGAGCAGTTCTTC. Its translation is CASSGDRGSYNEQFF.

The chain has TRBV6-4 and TRBJ2-6; 11 bases agree with TRBD1. The J segment lost 0 bases and the V segment lost 2 bases, leaving 0 bases of the junction unmatched. The V gene's germline CDR1 is MRHNA and CDR2 SNTAGT. This CDR3 region has 17 residues. The CDR3 loop reads CASSDGTGGSGANVLTF. Written as DNA, the CDR3 is TGTGCCAGCAGTGACGGGACAGGGGGCTCTGGGGCCAACGTCCTGACTTTC.

The rearrangement joins TRBV5-1 to TRBJ2-4; D unclear. Germline V gives CDR1 SGHRS, CDR2 YFSETQ. This CDR3 contains 14 residues. The ends were cut back, 4 bases at V and 8 bases at J, with 16 bases in the middle. The CDR3 region is CASSRRLGLDIQYF. The CDR3 DNA reads TGCGCCAGCAGCCGCAGGTTGGGTTTGGACATTCAGTACTTC.

The chain joins TRBV7-3 to TRBJ2-1, with TRBD2 matching over 16 bases. Germline CDR1 SGHTA, CDR2 FQGTGA. The CDR3 is 18 amino acids. Trimming removed 2 bases from V and 6 bases from J; junction bases left unmatched: 7. CDR3 sequence: CASSLGTSGRAPPNEQFF. In DNA form, the CDR3 reads TGTGCCAGCAGCTTAGGGACTAGCGGGAGGGCCCCCCCCAATGAGCAGTTCTTC.

This clone was detected only once. This CDR3 is also generated by other DNA sequences in the sample. The chain couples TRBV18 to TRBJ1-1; D unclear. The CDR3 totals 14 residues. Trimming shortened V by 2 bases and J by 1 base, and 8 bases separated the two germline ends. CDR1 KGHSH and CDR2 LQKENI come from the germline V gene. CDR3 sequence reads: CASSPGRGNTEAFF. CDR3 bases: TGTGCCAGCTCACCAGGGCGGGGGAACACTGAAGCTTTCTTT.

The chain is built from TRBV5-3 and TRBJ2-3, with D possibly TRBD2 on 5 matching bases. TRBV5-3 is reported as an ORF; its role is uncertain. The CDR3 length is 17 residues. V lost 1 base, J lost 2 bases, and 17 bases lay in between. The DNA of the CDR3 is TGTGCCAGAAGCTTGATTTACCTCAATCGGGACACAGATACGCAGTATTTT. This sequence encodes CARSLIYLNRDTDTQYF.

The chain employs TRBV28 and TRBJ2-7; 9 bases agree with TRBD1. Per the germline V gene, CDR1 is MDHEN and CDR2 is SYDVKM. This CDR3 region has 15 residues. Unmatched junction bases numbered 8, after V lost 5 bases and J lost 3 bases. The CDR3 loop is CASSPGDRERYEQYF. CDR3 sequence (DNA): TGTGCCAGCAGTCCAGGGGACAGGGAGCGCTACGAGCAGTACTTC.

The chain recombines TRBV4-1 with TRBJ2-1; 7 bases agree with TRBD1. CDR1 and CDR2 (germline): MGHRA, YSYEKL. Trimming removed 3 bases from V and 4 bases from J; junction bases left unmatched: 3. The CDR3 is 14 amino acids. CDR3 protein: CASSQGQIYNEQFF. The CDR3 DNA is TGCGCCAGCAGCCAGGGACAGATTTACAATGAGCAGTTCTTC.

The rearrangement joins TRBV19 to TRBJ1-2; 8 nucleotides line up with TRBD1. The CDR3 consists of 15 residues. Trimming at V came to 6 bases and at J to 8 bases, leaving 14 bases not matched to a gene. Germline V gene lookup returns CDR1 LNHDA and CDR2 SQIVND (reference sequence). CDR3 sequence: CASRRNRGSLGGYTF. The CDR3 coding sequence is TGTGCCAGTAGACGGAACAGGGGGAGTTTGGGGGGCTACACCTTC.